Listed below are T cell receptor beta chains from one sample, sequenced in a study of blood T cell repertoires in COVID-19. This table comes from immunoSEQ multiplex PCR, and its TCRdb copy is limited to in-frame clones, with some not included. The table lists hundreds of thousands of clones, 83% of them singletons, with 4.5% to 6.5% in the top ten. The sequencing sample was made of peripheral blood. These receptors all stem from a man at least 80 years old with acute or convalescent COVID-19. The CDR3 runs from the conserved cysteine through the conserved F or W. The D gene is left open where the match is weak.

CDR3	DNA	V	J	D
CASRRDRGGNQPQHF	TGTGCCAGTCGAAGGGACAGGGGAGGCAATCAGCCCCAGCATTTT	TRBV19	TRBJ1-5	TRBD1
CASRAGGKETQYF	TGTGCCAGCAGGGCAGGGGGTAAAGAGACCCAGTACTTC	TRBV28	TRBJ2-5	TRBD1
CASSFRRSGATTDTQYF	TGTGCCAGCAGTTTTCGGCGTAGCGGGGCGACCACAGATACGCAGTATTTT	TRBV27	TRBJ2-3	TRBD2
CASSSLDGNSGNTIYF	TGTGCCAGCAGCTCTCTGGACGGGAACTCTGGAAACACCATATATTTT	TRBV5-6	TRBJ1-3	.
CASSYRGRNTEAFF	TGTGCCAGCAGTTACAGAGGGAGGAACACTGAAGCTTTCTTT	TRBV6-5	TRBJ1-1	.
CASSSTTGTQETQYF	TGTGCCAGCAGTTCCACGACAGGGACCCAAGAGACCCAGTACTTC	TRBV28	TRBJ2-5	TRBD1
CASSGGGWTDTQYF	TGTGCCAGCAGCGGAGGGGGCTGGACAGATACGCAGTATTTT	TRBV9	TRBJ2-3	TRBD1
CASSAGGETYEQYF	TGCGCCAGCAGTGCAGGGGGCGAGACCTACGAGCAGTACTTC	TRBV5-1	TRBJ2-7	TRBD1
CSVETMGIWTGELFF	TGCAGCGTTGAAACTATGGGTATTTGGACCGGGGAGCTGTTTTTT	TRBV29-1	TRBJ2-2	.
CASSIGGRVVTDTQYF	TGTGCCAGTAGTATAGGCGGCAGGGTCGTCACAGATACGCAGTATTTT	TRBV19	TRBJ2-3	.
CASSLTQGKETQYF	TGCGCCAGCAGCCTAACCCAGGGGAAAGAGACCCAGTACTTC	TRBV5-1	TRBJ2-5	.